Listed below are T cell receptor beta chains from one sample, sequenced in a study of T cell changes during pregnancy in multiple sclerosis. The data were produced by immunoSEQ multiplex PCR, yet TCRdb's version contains in-frame clones alone and is incomplete. The table shows 44,000 or so clones, with about 90% occurring only once. This material consisted of peripheral blood, taken in the first trimester of pregnancy. The receptor source for this set is a female donor in good health, enrolled as a control in a pregnancy study. Both conserved end residues are part of each CDR3. Each record gives: V gene, D gene, clone size, J gene, CDR3 protein, CDR3 DNA. D genes are given only for firm matches. Clone size is not always given. Where it is, it says once, few, many or a class for expanded clones.

V: TRBV6-5; D: TRBD1; size: .; J: TRBJ2-5; CDR3: CASTRDSQETQYF; DNA: TGTGCCAGCACAAGGGACAGCCAAGAGACCCAGTACTTC
V: TRBV19; D: .; size: .; J: TRBJ1-2; CDR3: CASSIEAGFYGYTF; DNA: TGTGCCAGTAGTATAGAGGCAGGCTTCTATGGCTACACCTTC
V: TRBV28; D: .; size: .; J: TRBJ1-5; CDR3: CASSFAGGGLNQPQHF; DNA: TGTGCCAGCAGTTTCGCTGGGGGGGGGCTCAATCAGCCCCAGCATTTT
V: TRBV6-1; D: .; size: few; J: TRBJ1-1; CDR3: CASNPTGNDSAFF; DNA: TGTGCCAGCAATCCTACAGGGAATGATTCCGCTTTCTTT
V: TRBV28; D: .; size: few; J: TRBJ2-2; CDR3: CASSLSSSISTGELFF; DNA: TGTGCCAGCAGTTTATCCTCTAGCATTTCCACCGGGGAGCTGTTTTTT
V: TRBV2; D: TRBD2; size: .; J: TRBJ2-1; CDR3: CASNLGLAGRNEQFF; DNA: TGTGCCAGCAACCTCGGACTAGCGGGGAGGAATGAGCAGTTCTTC
V: TRBV4-2; D: .; size: .; J: TRBJ2-7; CDR3: CASSQETGSGEQYF; DNA: TGTGCCAGCAGCCAAGAGACAGGATCCGGCGAGCAGTACTTC
V: TRBV14; D: TRBD2; size: once; J: TRBJ2-1; CDR3: CASSQWGLAGTNEQFF; DNA: TGTGCCAGCAGCCAATGGGGTCTAGCGGGGACCAATGAGCAGTTCTTC
V: TRBV28; D: .; size: .; J: TRBJ1-4; CDR3: CASRKTGPDEKLFF; DNA: TGTGCCAGCAGAAAAACAGGGCCCGATGAAAAACTGTTTTTT
V: TRBV15; D: .; size: once; J: TRBJ2-5; CDR3: CATSRDKNGETQYF; DNA: TGTGCCACCAGCAGAGATAAGAACGGAGAGACCCAGTACTTC
V: TRBV6-5; D: .; size: .; J: TRBJ1-2; CDR3: CASKRTTSYGYTF; DNA: TGTGCCAGCAAGAGGACAACCTCCTATGGCTACACCTTC
V: TRBV23-1; D: TRBD1; size: .; J: TRBJ1-2; CDR3: CASSQIPDRVLGYTF; DNA: TGCGCCAGCAGTCAAATCCCGGACAGGGTTCTTGGCTACACCTTC
V: TRBV9; D: TRBD2; size: .; J: TRBJ2-2; CDR3: CASSTAGGGSGELFF; DNA: TGTGCCAGCAGCACGGCGGGGGGAGGTTCCGGGGAGCTGTTTTTT
V: TRBV4-2; D: .; size: .; J: TRBJ2-4; CDR3: CASSQDRGGVAKNIQYF; DNA: TGTGCCAGCAGCCAAGATAGGGGGGGGGTAGCCAAAAACATTCAGTACTTC
V: TRBV11-2; D: .; size: .; J: TRBJ2-1; CDR3: CASSLEVGIYNEQFF; DNA: TGTGCCAGCAGCTTAGAGGTCGGGATCTACAATGAGCAGTTCTTC
V: TRBV19; D: .; size: .; J: TRBJ2-1; CDR3: CASRSIFDEQFF; DNA: TGTGCCAGTAGGTCTATTTTCGATGAGCAGTTCTTC
V: TRBV5-1; D: .; size: once; J: TRBJ2-1; CDR3: CASSFPGNNEQFF; DNA: TGCGCCAGCAGTTTCCCGGGGAACAATGAGCAGTTCTTC
V: TRBV7-2; D: TRBD1; size: .; J: TRBJ2-7; CDR3: CASSLAGQGTYEQYF; DNA: TGTGCCAGCAGCTTGGCGGGACAGGGTACCTACGAGCAGTACTTC
V: TRBV4-1; D: TRBD1; size: .; J: TRBJ1-1; CDR3: CASSQAVTGTMAMNTEAFF; DNA: TGCGCCAGCAGCCAGGCTGTGACAGGGACCATGGCCATGAACACTGAAGCTTTCTTT
V: TRBV28; D: TRBD1; size: .; J: TRBJ2-3; CDR3: CASSSRQGRTDTQYF; DNA: TGTGCCAGCAGTTCACGACAGGGGAGGACAGATACGCAGTATTTT
V: TRBV5-5; D: .; size: .; J: TRBJ1-1; CDR3: CASSLGGGGGEAFF; DNA: TGTGCCAGCAGCTTGGGAGGGGGGGGTGGTGAAGCTTTCTTT
V: TRBV2; D: .; size: .; J: TRBJ2-3; CDR3: CATFAQGSTDTQYF; DNA: TGTGCCACCTTTGCGCAGGGTAGCACAGATACGCAGTATTTT